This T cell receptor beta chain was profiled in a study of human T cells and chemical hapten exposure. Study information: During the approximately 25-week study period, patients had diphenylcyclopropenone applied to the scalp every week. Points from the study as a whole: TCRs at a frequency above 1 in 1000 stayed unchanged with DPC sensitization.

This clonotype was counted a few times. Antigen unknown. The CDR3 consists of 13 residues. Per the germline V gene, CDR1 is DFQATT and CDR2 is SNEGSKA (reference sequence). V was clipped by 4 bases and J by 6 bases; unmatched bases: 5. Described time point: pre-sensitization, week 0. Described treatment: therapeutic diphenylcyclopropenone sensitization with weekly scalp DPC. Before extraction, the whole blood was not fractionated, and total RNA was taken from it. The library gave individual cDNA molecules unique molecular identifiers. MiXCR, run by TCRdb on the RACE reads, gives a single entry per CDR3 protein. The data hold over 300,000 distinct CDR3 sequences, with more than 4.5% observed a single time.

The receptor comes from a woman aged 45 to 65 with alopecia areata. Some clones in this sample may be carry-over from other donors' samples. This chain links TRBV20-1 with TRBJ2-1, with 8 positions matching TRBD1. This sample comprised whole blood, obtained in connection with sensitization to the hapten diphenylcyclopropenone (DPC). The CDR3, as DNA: TGCAGTGCTACTGGACAGGGCTCCAATGAGCAGTTCTTC. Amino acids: CSATGQGSNEQFF.